These 4 T cell receptor beta chains originate from one sample sequenced in a study of shared clonotypes between healthy human individuals. TCRdb's table, derived via immunoSEQ multiplex PCR, lists solely in-frame clones and lacks some. The repertoire holds about 2,500,000 clones, with around 94% as singletons. Specimen: naive CD4+ T cells sorted from blood. As for subset: CD45RA+ positively selected. The receptors derive from a man between 18 and 29 years old in good health.

This chain links TRBV30 with TRBJ2-2, with D maybe TRBD2 (5 bases). CDR3 size: 14 residues. The V gene lost 3 bases and the J gene lost 4 bases, with 12 bases spanning the gap. Looked up from germline, CDR1 is GTSNPN and CDR2 is SVGIG (reference sequence). For the CDR3, the DNA is TGTGCCTGGAGGGAATTAGCGTTCACCGGGGAGCTGTTTTTT. Translation gives CAWRELAFTGELFF. Based on the CDR3 plus reference TRBV30 and TRBJ2-2, the full variable domain is SQTIHQWPATLVQPVGSPLSLECTVEGTSNPNLYWYRQAAGRGLQLLFYSVGIGQISSEVPQNLSASRPQDRQFILSSKKLLLSDSGFYLCAWRELAFTGELFFGEGSRLTVL.

V and J are TRBV6-1 and TRBJ2-5; D is perhaps TRBD1 (5 bases). The CDR3 runs to 15 residues. The germline V gene has CDR1 MNHNS and CDR2 SASEGT. Trimming shortened V by 1 base and J by 7 bases, and 16 bases separated the two germline ends. DNA of the CDR3: TGTGCCAGCAGTGAAGTGGACAAAGGTGTGGGGACCCAGTACTTC. Its protein product is CASSEVDKGVGTQYF.

V gene TRBV4-2 combines with J gene TRBJ1-2, with TRBD1 as a possible D gene (5 bases). CDR1 and CDR2 from the germline V gene are LGHNA and YNFKEQ. Trimming cost V 3 bases and J 7 bases, with 12 bases left between them. The CDR3 consists of 13 residues. The CDR3 DNA is TGTGCCAGCAGCCAGGGGGAAGAGGGTGGCTACACCTTC. Protein product: CASSQGEEGGYTF.

Details on this clone: The same CDR3 arises from other DNA sequences in this sample as well. The chain links TRBV7-3 to TRBJ2-1, with D possibly matching TRBD1 (6 bases). Trimming stripped 2 bases from V and 1 base from J, with 6 bases between. Germline values: CDR1 SGHTA, CDR2 FQGTGA. The CDR3 runs 14 residues. This chain's CDR3 is CASSLGQSYNEQFF. CDR3 DNA sequence: TGTGCCAGCAGCTTAGGACAGTCCTACAATGAGCAGTTCTTC.